Listed below are T cell receptor beta chains from one sample, sequenced in a study of early T cells in non-severe SARS-CoV-2 infection. TCRdb processed the 5' RACE reads anew with MiXCR; each CDR3 protein has one entry. The repertoire has 100,000 to 150,000 distinct CDR3 sequences, just under 15% of them found once; the top ten carry just over 20%. Material for sequencing was whole blood. These receptors came from an adult who was a healthcare worker with PCR-confirmed SARS-CoV-2 infection or an uninfected control (not recorded which). CDR3s include the opening cysteine and the closing phenylalanine or tryptophan. The D gene is left open where the match is weak. Size tells how often a clone was seen (once, few, many) or the class of an expanded clone, and some rows leave it out.

V	size	D	J	CDR3	DNA
TRBV20-1	few	-	TRBJ1-5	CSARDPKGLPQHF	TGCAGTGCTAGAGATCCCAAGGGGTTGCCCCAGCATTTT
TRBV6-5	few	TRBD1	TRBJ1-6	CASSYRQGNNSPLHF	TGTGCCAGCAGTTACAGACAGGGGAATAATTCACCCCTCCACTTT
TRBV18	few	-	TRBJ1-1	CASSLAGDSPEAFF	TGTGCCAGCTCACTCGCAGGGGATTCGCCTGAAGCTTTCTTT
TRBV12-2	-	-	TRBJ2-4	CASRVSRRGQIRDRYIQYF	TGTGCAAGTCGCGTTAGTAGGCGGGGGCAGATTAGAGATAGATACATTCAGTACTTC
TRBV30	few	TRBD1	TRBJ1-2	CAWIGDRANYGYTF	TGTGCCTGGATAGGGGACAGGGCTAACTATGGCTACACCTTC
TRBV3-1	few	-	TRBJ2-1	CASTGSSYNEQFF	TGTGCCAGCACGGGGAGCTCCTACAATGAGCAGTTCTTC
TRBV7-3	few	TRBD2	TRBJ2-3	CASSLMISGGANTQYF	TGTGCCAGCAGCTTAATGATTAGCGGGGGGGCCAATACGCAGTATTTT
TRBV20-1	many	TRBD1	TRBJ2-1	CSAPGQGSSYNEQFF	TGCAGTGCTCCCGGACAGGGGAGCTCCTACAATGAGCAGTTCTTC
TRBV5-4	many	TRBD1	TRBJ1-1	CAPRQGITEAFF	TGTGCCCCCCGACAGGGAATAACTGAAGCTTTCTTT
TRBV29-1	-	-	TRBJ1-1	CSVGVGGTEAFF	TGCAGCGTTGGAGTCGGCGGGACTGAAGCTTTCTTT
TRBV5-1	many	-	TRBJ2-2	CASSSTVAPNTGELFF	TGCGCCAGCAGCTCCACAGTTGCCCCGAACACCGGGGAGCTGTTTTTT
TRBV5-1	few	-	TRBJ2-1	CASSLWTDRYNEQFF	TGCGCCAGCAGCCTATGGACGGACAGATACAATGAGCAGTTCTTC
TRBV12-3/TRBV12-4	few	TRBD1	TRBJ1-4	CASQGASEKLFF	TGTGCCAGCCAGGGGGCAAGTGAAAAACTGTTTTTT
TRBV3-1	many	TRBD1	TRBJ1-5	CASRGQGLNQPQHF	TGTGCCAGCAGGGGACAGGGGCTCAATCAGCCCCAGCATTTT
TRBV7-9	many	-	TRBJ2-1	CASSRYGPGGEQFF	TGTGCCAGCAGCCGTTACGGACCCGGGGGTGAGCAGTTCTTC
TRBV7-9	once	-	TRBJ1-5	CVSSLDYQPQHF	TGTGTCAGCAGCCTGGACTATCAGCCCCAGCATTTT
TRBV20-1	many	-	TRBJ1-2	CSARNVTTRFFADGYTF	TGCAGTGCTAGGAACGTCACCACCAGATTTTTCGCAGATGGCTACACCTTC
TRBV6-5	-	-	TRBJ1-6	CASRSSSYNSPLHF	TGTGCCAGCAGGTCGAGCTCCTATAATTCACCCCTCCACTTT
TRBV6-5	-	TRBD1	TRBJ2-1	CASSYSNRGSYNEQFF	TGTGCCAGCAGTTACTCTAACAGGGGCTCCTACAATGAGCAGTTCTTC
TRBV20-1	-	TRBD1	TRBJ2-5	CSATSTGEETQYF	TGCAGTGCTACCTCGACAGGGGAAGAGACCCAGTACTTC
TRBV5-1	few	-	TRBJ1-1	CASSMGLDTEAFF	TGCGCCAGCAGCATGGGCCTTGACACTGAAGCTTTCTTT
TRBV2	-	-	TRBJ1-5	CASTETGRYQPQHF	TGTGCCAGCACCGAGACAGGACGATATCAGCCCCAGCATTTT
TRBV12-3/TRBV12-4	-	-	TRBJ1-1	CASSLRRMNTEAFF	TGTGCCAGCAGTTTACGGAGAATGAACACTGAAGCTTTCTTT
TRBV20-1	few	TRBD1	TRBJ1-1	CSAEGAANTEAFF	TGCAGTGCCGAGGGGGCGGCGAACACTGAAGCTTTCTTT
TRBV7-2	-	-	TRBJ2-3	CASSLGAADTQYF	TGTGCCAGCAGCTTAGGGGCCGCAGATACGCAGTATTTT
TRBV5-4	few	-	TRBJ2-5	CASSTGTVQETQYF	TGTGCCAGCAGCACTGGAACAGTCCAAGAGACCCAGTACTTC
TRBV3-1	few	-	TRBJ2-3	CASNAEAGRSNTQYF	TGTGCCAGCAACGCCGAAGCCGGAAGATCGAATACGCAGTATTTT
TRBV12-3/TRBV12-4	-	-	TRBJ2-5	CASSFPGETQYF	TGTGCCAGCAGTTTCCCCGGGGAAACCCAGTACTTC
TRBV3-1	few	-	TRBJ2-3	CASSQAGQRAGTQYF	TGTGCCAGCAGCCAAGCGGGGCAGCGGGCCGGTACGCAGTATTTT
TRBV7-2	-	-	TRBJ2-5	CASSPGTYPETQYF	TGTGCCAGCAGCCCTGGGACATACCCAGAGACCCAGTACTTC
TRBV20-1	-	-	TRBJ2-5	CSARPGTGLMQTQYF	TGCAGTGCTAGACCCGGGACGGGGCTTATGCAGACCCAGTACTTC
TRBV2	few	-	TRBJ1-1	CASSVLANTEAFF	TGTGCCAGCAGTGTTTTGGCCAACACTGAAGCTTTCTTT
TRBV7-2	many	-	TRBJ1-1	CASSFNRPLKAFF	TGTGCCAGCAGCTTCAACAGACCTTTGAAAGCTTTCTTT
TRBV5-1	-	TRBD1	TRBJ2-2	CASSINRGLGGELFF	TGCGCCAGCAGCATAAACAGGGGGCTCGGCGGGGAGCTGTTTTTT
TRBV29-1	-	-	TRBJ1-1	CSVVQRSYTEAFF	TGCAGCGTGGTACAACGGTCGTACACGGAAGCTTTCTTT
TRBV7-9	-	-	TRBJ2-1	CASSLGNRDEQFF	TGTGCCAGCAGCTTAGGTAACAGAGATGAGCAGTTCTTC
TRBV7-9	-	-	TRBJ2-5	CASSSSLGTQYF	TGTGCCAGCAGCTCCTCCCTAGGGACCCAGTACTTC
TRBV11-2	few	-	TRBJ2-1	CASSLGFVNALKSSYNEQFF	TGTGCCAGCAGCTTAGGATTTGTTAACGCCTTAAAGAGCTCCTACAATGAGCAGTTCTTC
TRBV4-2	-	TRBD1	TRBJ1-5	CASSQDNRGHQPQHF	TGTGCCAGCAGCCAAGATAACAGGGGGCATCAGCCCCAGCATTTT
TRBV7-3	few	TRBD1	TRBJ1-1	CASSPGGPNTEAFF	TGTGCCAGCAGCCCAGGGGGGCCGAACACTGAAGCTTTCTTT
TRBV4-2	few	TRBD2	TRBJ2-1	CASSQERGGNEQFF	TGTGCCAGCAGCCAAGAGCGGGGGGGCAATGAGCAGTTCTTC
TRBV5-4	-	-	TRBJ1-1	CASALSVGAEAFF	TGTGCCAGCGCCCTTTCAGTTGGAGCTGAAGCTTTCTTT